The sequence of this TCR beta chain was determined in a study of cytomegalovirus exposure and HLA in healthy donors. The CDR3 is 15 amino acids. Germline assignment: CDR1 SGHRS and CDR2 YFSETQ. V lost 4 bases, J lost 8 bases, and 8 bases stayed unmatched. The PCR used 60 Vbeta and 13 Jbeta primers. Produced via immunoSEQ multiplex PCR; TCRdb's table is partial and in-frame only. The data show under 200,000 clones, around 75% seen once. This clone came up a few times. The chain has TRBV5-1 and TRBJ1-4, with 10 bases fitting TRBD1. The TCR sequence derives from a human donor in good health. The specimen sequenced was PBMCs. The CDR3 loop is CASSDGQGEGEKLFF. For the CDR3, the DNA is TGCGCCAGCAGCGACGGACAGGGGGAAGGAGAAAAACTGTTTTTT.